The clone carrying this T cell receptor beta chain was picked up one time. Antigen specificity is unknown. This sample is drawn from a study of cytomegalovirus exposure and HLA in healthy donors. Study-wide results and limits: TRBV6-2, TRBV6-3 and some other V segments were unresolvable in 87-base-pair reads. Most TCR sequences were seen very rarely across donors, but some public TCRs occurred in many. The only immune exposure information that was available was CMV serostatus.

A multiplex PCR was run with 60 Vbeta primers and 13 Jbeta primers. Clones were sequenced by immunoSEQ multiplex PCR, and TCRdb holds only the in-frame ones, with some missing. The sample includes 150,000 to 200,000 clones, 78% of them seen just once. CDR3 length: 16 amino acids. With 2 bases clipped from V and 3 bases from J, the junction kept 11 bases outside the gene matches. Germline CDR1 and CDR2: SGHRS and YFSETQ. The rearrangement joins TRBV5-1 to TRBJ2-7; 7 bases are a match to TRBD1. Sequencing was carried out using PBMCs. This receptor was obtained from a female donor in good health and CMV-seronegative. CDR3 nucleotide sequence: TGCGCCAGCAGCTTCCTAGATGACAGGGAGAACTACGAGCAGTACTTC. Amino acid sequence: CASSFLDDRENYEQYF. The variable domain in full, with the rest retrieved from reference TRBV5-1 and TRBJ2-7, is KAGVTQTPRYLIKTRGQQVTLSCSPISGHRSVSWYQQTPGQGLQFLFEYFSETQRNKGNFPGRFSGRQFSNSRSEMNVSTLELGDSALYLCASSFLDDRENYEQYFGPGTRLTVT.